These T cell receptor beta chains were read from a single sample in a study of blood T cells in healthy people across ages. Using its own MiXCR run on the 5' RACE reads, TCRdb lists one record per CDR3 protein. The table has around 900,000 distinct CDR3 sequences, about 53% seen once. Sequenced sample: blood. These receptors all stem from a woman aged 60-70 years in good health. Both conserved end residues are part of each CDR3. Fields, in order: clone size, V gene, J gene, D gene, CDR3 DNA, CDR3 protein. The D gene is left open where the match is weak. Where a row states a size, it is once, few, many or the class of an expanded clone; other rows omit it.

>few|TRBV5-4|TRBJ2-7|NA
TGTGCCAGCAGCTTCTTCCTTTCAGGCTCCTACAATGAGCAGTACTTC
CASSFFLSGSYNEQYF
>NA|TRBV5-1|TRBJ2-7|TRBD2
TGCGCCAGCAGCTTGGCCGTAACGGGAGGGCCCAATGAGCAGTACTTC
CASSLAVTGGPNEQYF
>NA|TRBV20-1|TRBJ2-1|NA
TGCAGTGCTAGAAGGGGGTACTCCTACAATGAGCAGTTCTTC
CSARRGYSYNEQFF
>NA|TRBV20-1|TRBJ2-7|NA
TGCAGTGCTAGGGGGATCGACTACGAGCAGTACTTC
CSARGIDYEQYF
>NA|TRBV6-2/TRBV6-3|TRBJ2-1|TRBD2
TGTGCCAGCAAGACTAGCGGGAGGGCGGAGGTCAATGAGCAGTTCTTC
CASKTSGRAEVNEQFF
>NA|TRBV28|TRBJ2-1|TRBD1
TGTGCCAGCACCCCTGGGACAGCTTACAATGAGCAGTTCTTC
CASTPGTAYNEQFF
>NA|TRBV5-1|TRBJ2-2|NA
TGCGCCAGCAGCCTAAGACTAGTCGGGGCCGGGGAGCTGTTTTTT
CASSLRLVGAGELFF
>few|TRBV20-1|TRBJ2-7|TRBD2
TGCAGTGCTAGAATCCTAGCGGTTGCCTCCTACGAGCAGTACTTC
CSARILAVASYEQYF
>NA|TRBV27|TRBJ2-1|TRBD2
TGTGCCAGCAGTTTATCGATTGGCGGGAGTGAGCAGTTCTTC
CASSLSIGGSEQFF
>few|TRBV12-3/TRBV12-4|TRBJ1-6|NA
TGTGCCAGCAGTTTTTGGGGGACTAATTCACCCCTCCACTTT
CASSFWGTNSPLHF
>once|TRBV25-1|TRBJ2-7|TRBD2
TGTGCCAGCAGTGAGTCAAGGTTGCGGGAGGGCTCCGAGCAGTACTTC
CASSESRLREGSEQYF
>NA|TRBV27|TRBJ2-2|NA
TGTGCCAGCAGTTCTTCCAGGACGAACACCGGGGAGCTGTTTTTT
CASSSSRTNTGELFF
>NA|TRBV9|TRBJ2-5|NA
TGTGCCAGCAGCTCCCGGTCCCGGGACCTGGAGACCCAGTACTTC
CASSSRSRDLETQYF
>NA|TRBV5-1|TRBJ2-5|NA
TGCGCCAGCAGCTCGACGGAAGGGACCCAGTACTTC
CASSSTEGTQYF
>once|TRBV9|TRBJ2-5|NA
TGTGCCAGCAGCGCTCGGCCAGCAAAACAAGAGACCCAGTACTTC
CASSARPAKQETQYF
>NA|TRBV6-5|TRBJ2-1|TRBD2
TGTGCCAGCATCAACGGGGGGGGCGATGAGCAGTTCTTC
CASINGGGDEQFF
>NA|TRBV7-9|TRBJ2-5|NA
TGTGCCAGCAGCTTACAGCAGGGGACCACAGAGACCCAGTACTTC
CASSLQQGTTETQYF
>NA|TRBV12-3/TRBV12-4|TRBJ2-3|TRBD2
TGTGCCAGCAGTCCTTTAGCGGGAGTTGGAGATACGCAGTATTTT
CASSPLAGVGDTQYF
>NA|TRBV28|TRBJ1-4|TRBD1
TGTGCCAGCACGACAGGGGCAGTTGCTAATGAAAAACTGTTTTTT
CASTTGAVANEKLFF
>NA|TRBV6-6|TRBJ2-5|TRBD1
TGTGCCAGCAGATCGACAGGGGGCGCGGCACCGAGAGAGACCCAGTACTTC
CASRSTGGAAPRETQYF
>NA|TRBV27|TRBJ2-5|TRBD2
TGTGCCAGCAGTTCTGTAGCGGGAGAGACCCAGTACTTC
CASSSVAGETQYF
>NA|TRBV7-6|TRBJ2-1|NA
TGTGCCAGCAGCTTAGCCTTGCGGTTAGAGCAGTTCTTC
CASSLALRLEQFF
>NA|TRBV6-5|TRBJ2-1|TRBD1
TGTGCCAGCAGTTACTCGGGGACAGGGGAGCAGTTCTTC
CASSYSGTGEQFF
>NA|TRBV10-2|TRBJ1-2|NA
TGCGCCAGCACCGAGGGCAGTCTCTATGGCTACATCTTC
CASTEGSLYGYIF
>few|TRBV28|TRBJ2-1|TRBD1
TGTGCCAGCAGGGCAGGGGGAAACTACAATGAGCAGTTCTTC
CASRAGGNYNEQFF
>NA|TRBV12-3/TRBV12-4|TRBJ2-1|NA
TGTGCCAGCAGTTTAGGCAGCCGCGAGCAGTTCTTC
CASSLGSREQFF
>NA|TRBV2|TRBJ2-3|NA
TGTGCCAGCAGTGAGTCGCGGAGCACAGATACGCAGTATTTT
CASSESRSTDTQYF
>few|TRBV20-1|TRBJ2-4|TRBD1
TGCAGTGCTCTCCGACAGGGGCTAGCCAAAAACATTCAGTACTTC
CSALRQGLAKNIQYF
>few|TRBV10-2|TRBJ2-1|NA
TGCGCCAGCAGTGAGGGTCCGGACAATGAGCAGTTCTTC
CASSEGPDNEQFF
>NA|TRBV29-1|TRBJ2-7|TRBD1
TGCAGCGTTGGGCCTAGGGGGCTCGATACCTACGAGCAGTACTTC
CSVGPRGLDTYEQYF
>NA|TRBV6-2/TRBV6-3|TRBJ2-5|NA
TGTGCCAGCAGTTACAGGATCAGGACATCGGGAAAGACCCAGTACTTC
CASSYRIRTSGKTQYF
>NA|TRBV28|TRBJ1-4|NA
TGTGCCAGCAGTTACGACCTAGGGGGGGGAAAACTGTTTTTT
CASSYDLGGGKLFF
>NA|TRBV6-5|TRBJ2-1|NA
TGTGCCAGCAGTTTCTCGGTACTCTACAATGAGCAGTTCTTC
CASSFSVLYNEQFF
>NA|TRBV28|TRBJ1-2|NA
TGTGCCAGCAGTTCCGACAGAAGGGGCTACACCTTC
CASSSDRRGYTF
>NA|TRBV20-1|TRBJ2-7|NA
TGCAGTGCTAGCTTGGGACAAGAGGACACTTACTACTCCTACGAGCAGTACTTC
CSASLGQEDTYYSYEQYF
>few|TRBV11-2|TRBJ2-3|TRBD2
TGTGCCAGCATCTACGAGCGGGAGGAGGTCACAGATACGCAGTATTTT
CASIYEREEVTDTQYF
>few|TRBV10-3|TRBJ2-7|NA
TGTGCCATCAGTGAGTCTGCCAGGCCGATCTACAATGAGCAGTACTTC
CAISESARPIYNEQYF
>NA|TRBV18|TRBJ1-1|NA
TGTGCCAGCTCACCACGGGTTACCACTGAAGCTTTCTTT
CASSPRVTTEAFF
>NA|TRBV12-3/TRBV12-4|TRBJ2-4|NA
TGTGCCAGCAGCTTCGCTCCGGGGGCCCAAAACATTCAGTACTTC
CASSFAPGAQNIQYF
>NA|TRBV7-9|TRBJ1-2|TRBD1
TGTGCCAGCAGCCTCCCCCGGGACAGTCTTGGCTACACCTTC
CASSLPRDSLGYTF
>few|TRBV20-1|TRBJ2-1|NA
TGCAGTGCTAGAGTAGACTACTACAATGAGCAGTTCTTC
CSARVDYYNEQFF
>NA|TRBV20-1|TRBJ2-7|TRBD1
TGCAGTGCTCCCCGGACAGGGGCCTTCTACGAGCAGTACTTC
CSAPRTGAFYEQYF
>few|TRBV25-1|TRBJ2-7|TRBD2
TGTGCCAGCAAGCCCGGAAGCGGGAGAGGGTACGAGCAGTACTTC
CASKPGSGRGYEQYF
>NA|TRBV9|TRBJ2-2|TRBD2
TGTGCCAGCCACCGAGCCCATAGCGGGAACGCGAACACCGGGGAGCTGTTTTTT
CASHRAHSGNANTGELFF
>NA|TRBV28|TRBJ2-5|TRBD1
TGTGCCAGCAGTGTAAATATGAACCCAGGGGGGTACTTC
CASSVNMNPGGYF
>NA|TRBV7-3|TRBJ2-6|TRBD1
TGTGCCAGCAGTCCCCGGGACAGGGGGCAACACGGGGCCAACGTCCTGACTTTC
CASSPRDRGQHGANVLTF
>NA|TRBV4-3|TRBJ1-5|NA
TGCGCCAGCAGCCAAGATATAAGGGGGAATCAGCCCCAGCATTTT
CASSQDIRGNQPQHF
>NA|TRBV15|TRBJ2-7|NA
TGTGCCACCAGCAGAAACCCCCTAGGCGCAGACTACGAGCAGTACTTC
CATSRNPLGADYEQYF
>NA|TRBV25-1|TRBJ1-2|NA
TGTGCCAGCAGTTATGAGGGATTCGCTAACTATGGCTACACCTTC
CASSYEGFANYGYTF
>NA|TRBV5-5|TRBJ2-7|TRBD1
TGTGCCAGCAGCTTGGCGGGACAGAGCTCCTACGAGCAGTACTTC
CASSLAGQSSYEQYF
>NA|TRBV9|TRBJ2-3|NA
TGTGCCAGCAGCGTAGGAGATCGGACAGATACGCAGTATTTT
CASSVGDRTDTQYF
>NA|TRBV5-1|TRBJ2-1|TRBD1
TGCGCCAGCACCCGAACCGACAGGGTTTTTGGACGTGGCAATGAGCAGTTCTTC
CASTRTDRVFGRGNEQFF
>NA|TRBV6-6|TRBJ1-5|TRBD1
TGTGCCAGCAGTTACGGACAGGGCGCTCAGCCCCAGCATTTT
CASSYGQGAQPQHF
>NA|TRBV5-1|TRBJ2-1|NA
TGCGCCAGCAGCTTGGGGGGTGGGGGCTCTGAGCAGTTCTTC
CASSLGGGGSEQFF
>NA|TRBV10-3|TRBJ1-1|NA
TGTGCCATCAGTGATGAAGGATTCACTGAAGCTTTCTTT
CAISDEGFTEAFF
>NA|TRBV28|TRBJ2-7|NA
TGTGCCAGCAGTTCTCCCAACTGGGAGCAGTACTTC
CASSSPNWEQYF
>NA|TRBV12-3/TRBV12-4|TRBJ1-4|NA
TGTGCCAGCAGTCCGGGGGATTTTAATGAAAAACTGTTTTTT
CASSPGDFNEKLFF
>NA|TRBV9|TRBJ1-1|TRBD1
TGTGCCAGCAGCGGGACAGGGATGAACACTGAAGCTTTCTTT
CASSGTGMNTEAFF
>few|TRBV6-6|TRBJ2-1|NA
TGTGCCAGCGGCTCGGGGGTCGAGAATGAGCAGTTCTTC
CASGSGVENEQFF
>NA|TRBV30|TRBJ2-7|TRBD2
TGTGCCTGGAGTGTACACAGACTAGCGTACGAGCAGTACTTC
CAWSVHRLAYEQYF